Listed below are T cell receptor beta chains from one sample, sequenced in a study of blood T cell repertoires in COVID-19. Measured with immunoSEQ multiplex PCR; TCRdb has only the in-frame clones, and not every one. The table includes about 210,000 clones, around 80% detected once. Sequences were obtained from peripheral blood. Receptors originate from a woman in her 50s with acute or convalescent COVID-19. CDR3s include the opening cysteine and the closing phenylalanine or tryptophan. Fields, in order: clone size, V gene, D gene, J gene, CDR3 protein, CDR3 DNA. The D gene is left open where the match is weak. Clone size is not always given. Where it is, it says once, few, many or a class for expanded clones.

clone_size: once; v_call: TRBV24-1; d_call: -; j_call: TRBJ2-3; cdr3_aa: CATSDPVSSTDTQYF; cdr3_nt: TGTGCCACCAGTGACCCGGTATCTAGCACAGATACGCAGTATTTT
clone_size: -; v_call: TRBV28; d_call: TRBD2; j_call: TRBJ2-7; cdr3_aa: CASSSIGIAGSYEQYF; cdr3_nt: TGTGCCAGCAGTTCCATCGGGATAGCGGGTTCCTACGAGCAGTACTTC
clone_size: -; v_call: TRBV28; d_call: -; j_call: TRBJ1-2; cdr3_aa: CASRALQGRVYGYTF; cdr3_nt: TGTGCCAGCCGTGCTTTACAGGGACGAGTCTATGGCTACACCTTC
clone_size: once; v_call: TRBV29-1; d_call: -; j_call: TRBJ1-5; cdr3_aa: CSVGGKGNQPQHF; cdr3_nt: TGCAGCGTTGGCGGGAAGGGCAATCAGCCCCAGCATTTT
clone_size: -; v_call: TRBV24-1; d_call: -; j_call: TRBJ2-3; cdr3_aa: CATSAGATDTQYF; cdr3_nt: TGTGCCACCAGTGCAGGGGCCACAGATACGCAGTATTTT
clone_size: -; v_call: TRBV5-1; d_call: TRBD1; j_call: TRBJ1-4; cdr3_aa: CASSLVAGGYEKLFF; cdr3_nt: TGCGCCAGCAGCTTGGTCGCAGGGGGGTATGAAAAACTGTTTTTT
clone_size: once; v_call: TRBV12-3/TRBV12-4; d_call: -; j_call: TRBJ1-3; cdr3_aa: CASDGSSGNTIYF; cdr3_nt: TGTGCCAGCGACGGGTCCTCTGGAAACACCATATATTTT
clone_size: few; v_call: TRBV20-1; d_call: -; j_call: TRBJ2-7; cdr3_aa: CSAERSYEQYF; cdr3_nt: TGCAGTGCTGAACGGTCCTACGAGCAGTACTTC
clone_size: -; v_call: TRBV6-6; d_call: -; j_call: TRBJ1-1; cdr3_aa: CASRTYEATEAFF; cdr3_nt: TGTGCCAGCAGGACCTACGAGGCCACTGAAGCTTTCTTT
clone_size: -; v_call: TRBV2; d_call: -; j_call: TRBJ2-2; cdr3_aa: CASSVDRTNTGELFF; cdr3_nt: TGTGCCAGCAGTGTTGACAGAACGAACACCGGGGAGCTGTTTTTT
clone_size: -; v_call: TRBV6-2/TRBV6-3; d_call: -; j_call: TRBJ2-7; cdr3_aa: CASSYGLRSYEQYF; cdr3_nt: TGTGCCAGCAGTTATGGACTAAGATCCTACGAGCAGTACTTC
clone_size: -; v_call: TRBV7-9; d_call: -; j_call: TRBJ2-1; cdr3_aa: CASSQRLSSYNEQFF; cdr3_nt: TGTGCCAGCAGCCAGCGGTTAAGCTCCTACAATGAGCAGTTCTTC
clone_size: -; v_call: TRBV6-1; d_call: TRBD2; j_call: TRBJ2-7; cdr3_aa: CASSEVTHRGRLAGERTYEQYF; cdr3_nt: TGTGCCAGCAGTGAAGTAACACACAGGGGGCGACTAGCGGGAGAGAGGACCTACGAGCAGTACTTC
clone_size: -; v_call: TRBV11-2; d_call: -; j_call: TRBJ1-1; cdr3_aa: CASSLAAGGTTEAFF; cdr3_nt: TGTGCCAGCAGCTTAGCGGCGGGGGGGACCACTGAAGCTTTCTTT
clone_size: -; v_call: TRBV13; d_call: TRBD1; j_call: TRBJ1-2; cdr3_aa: CASSPGQGRGYTF; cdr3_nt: TGTGCCAGCAGCCCCGGACAGGGCCGGGGCTACACCTTC
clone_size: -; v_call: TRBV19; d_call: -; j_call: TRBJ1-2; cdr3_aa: CASRLATGYGYTF; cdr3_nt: TGTGCCAGTAGGCTGGCAACGGGCTATGGCTACACCTTC
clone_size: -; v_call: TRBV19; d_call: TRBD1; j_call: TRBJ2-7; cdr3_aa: CASTPGQASSYEQYF; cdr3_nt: TGTGCCAGTACCCCGGGACAGGCGAGCTCCTACGAGCAGTACTTC
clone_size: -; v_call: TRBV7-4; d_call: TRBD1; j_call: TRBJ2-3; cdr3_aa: CASSPNWAGGRIPTSTDTQYF; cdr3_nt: TGTGCCAGCAGCCCCAATTGGGCAGGGGGCCGAATCCCGACTAGCACAGATACGCAGTATTTT
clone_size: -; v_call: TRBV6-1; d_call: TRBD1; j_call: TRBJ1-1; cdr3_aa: CASIEQGWTEAFF; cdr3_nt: TGTGCCAGCATTGAACAGGGGTGGACTGAAGCTTTCTTT
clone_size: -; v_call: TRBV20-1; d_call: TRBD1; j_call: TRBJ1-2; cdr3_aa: CSASPSINDRDYGYTF; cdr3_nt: TGCAGTGCTAGTCCCTCGATAAACGACAGGGACTATGGCTACACCTTC
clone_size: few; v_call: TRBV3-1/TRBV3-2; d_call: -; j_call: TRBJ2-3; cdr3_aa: CASSQTDSSTDTQYF; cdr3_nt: TGTGCCAGCAGCCAAACGGACTCCAGCACAGATACGCAGTATTTT
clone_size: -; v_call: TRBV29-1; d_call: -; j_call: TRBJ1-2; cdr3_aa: CSVANENYGYTF; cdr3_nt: TGCAGCGTCGCCAACGAGAACTATGGCTACACCTTC
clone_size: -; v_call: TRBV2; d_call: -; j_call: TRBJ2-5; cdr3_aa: CASWAAETQYF; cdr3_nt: TGTGCCAGCTGGGCTGCGGAGACCCAGTACTTC
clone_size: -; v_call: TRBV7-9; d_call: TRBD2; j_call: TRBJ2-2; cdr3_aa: CASSPTLGLAGGNGELFF; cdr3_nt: TGTGCCAGCAGCCCCACCCTGGGACTAGCGGGAGGTAACGGGGAGCTGTTTTTT
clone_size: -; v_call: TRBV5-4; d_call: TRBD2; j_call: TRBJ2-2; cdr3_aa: CASSLQGLADRLNTGELFF; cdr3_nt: TGTGCCAGCAGCTTGCAGGGACTAGCGGACCGGTTGAACACCGGGGAGCTGTTTTTT
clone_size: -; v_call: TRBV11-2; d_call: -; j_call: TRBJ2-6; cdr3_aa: CASSLGPAGANVLTF; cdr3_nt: TGTGCCAGCAGCTTAGGGCCTGCTGGGGCCAACGTCCTGACTTTC
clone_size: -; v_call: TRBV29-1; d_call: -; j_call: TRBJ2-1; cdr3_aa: CSVGRGDLFYNEQFF; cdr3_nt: TGCAGCGTGGGGAGAGGGGACTTATTTTACAATGAGCAGTTCTTC
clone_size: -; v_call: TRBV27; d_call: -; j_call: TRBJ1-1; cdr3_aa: CASEDGRGTEAFF; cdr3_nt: TGTGCCAGCGAGGACGGGAGAGGCACTGAAGCTTTCTTT
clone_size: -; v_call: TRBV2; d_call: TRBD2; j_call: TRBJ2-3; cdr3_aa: CASSELAGDTQYF; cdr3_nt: TGTGCCAGCAGTGAACTAGCGGGAGATACGCAGTATTTT
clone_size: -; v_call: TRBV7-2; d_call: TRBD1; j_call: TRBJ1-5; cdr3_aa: CASSWRTGGRQPQHF; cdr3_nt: TGTGCCAGCAGCTGGAGGACAGGGGGGAGGCAGCCCCAGCATTTT
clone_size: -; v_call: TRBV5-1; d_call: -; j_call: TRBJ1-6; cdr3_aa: CASSLLGGDNSPLHF; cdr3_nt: TGCGCCAGCAGCTTATTAGGGGGGGATAATTCACCCCTCCACTTT
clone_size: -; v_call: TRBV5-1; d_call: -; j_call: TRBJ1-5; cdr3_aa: CASSLEGSSGEPQHF; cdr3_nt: TGCGCCAGCAGCTTGGAGGGCTCGTCAGGGGAGCCCCAGCATTTT
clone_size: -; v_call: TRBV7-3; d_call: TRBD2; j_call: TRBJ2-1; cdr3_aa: CASSPTSSPYNEQFF; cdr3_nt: TGTGCCAGCAGCCCGACTAGCAGTCCCTACAATGAGCAGTTCTTC
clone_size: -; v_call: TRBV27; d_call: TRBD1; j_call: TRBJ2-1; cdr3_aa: CASSQGTGGANRQFF; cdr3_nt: TGTGCCAGCAGTCAAGGGACAGGGGGCGCGAACCGTCAGTTCTTC
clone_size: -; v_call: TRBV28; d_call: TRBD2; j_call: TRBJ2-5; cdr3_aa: CASRLLAGVSETQYF; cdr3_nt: TGTGCCAGCAGACTTCTTGCGGGAGTATCAGAGACCCAGTACTTC
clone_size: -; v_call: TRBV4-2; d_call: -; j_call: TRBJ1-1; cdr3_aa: CASSQDARTEAFF; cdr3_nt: TGTGCCAGCAGCCAAGATGCGAGAACTGAAGCTTTCTTT
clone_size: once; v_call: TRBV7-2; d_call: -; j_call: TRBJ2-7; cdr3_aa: CASSPLHEQYF; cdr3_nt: TGTGCCAGCAGCCCCCTCCACGAGCAGTACTTC
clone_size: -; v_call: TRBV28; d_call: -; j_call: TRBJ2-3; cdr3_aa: CASSLYRSARVDTQYF; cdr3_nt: TGTGCCAGCAGTTTATACCGGTCCGCGCGTGTAGATACGCAGTATTTT
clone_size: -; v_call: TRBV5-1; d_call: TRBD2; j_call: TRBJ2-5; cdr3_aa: CASSSTAGGPGETQYF; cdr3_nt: TGCGCCAGCAGCTCCACAGCGGGAGGGCCAGGAGAGACCCAGTACTTC
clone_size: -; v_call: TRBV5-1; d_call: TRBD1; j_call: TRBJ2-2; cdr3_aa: CASSAGTVLWGELFF; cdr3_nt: TGCGCCAGCAGCGCCGGGACAGTACTTTGGGGGGAGCTGTTTTTT
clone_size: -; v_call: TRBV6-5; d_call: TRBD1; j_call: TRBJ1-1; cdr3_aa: CASRRGQMNTEAFF; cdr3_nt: TGTGCCAGCAGACGGGGACAGATGAACACTGAAGCTTTCTTT
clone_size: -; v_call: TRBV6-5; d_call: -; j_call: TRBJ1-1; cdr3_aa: CASSYSRGDTEAFF; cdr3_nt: TGTGCCAGCAGTTACAGTCGGGGGGACACTGAAGCTTTCTTT
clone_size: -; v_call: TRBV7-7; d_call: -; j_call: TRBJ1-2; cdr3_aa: CASSPQLEDGYTF; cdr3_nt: TGTGCTAGCAGCCCCCAGCTCGAGGATGGCTACACCTTC
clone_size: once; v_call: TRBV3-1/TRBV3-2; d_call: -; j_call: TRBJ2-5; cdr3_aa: CASSPSLETQYF; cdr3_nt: TGTGCCAGCAGCCCCTCTCTTGAGACCCAGTACTTC
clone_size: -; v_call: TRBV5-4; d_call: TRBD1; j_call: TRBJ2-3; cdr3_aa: CASTQLGQISTDTQYF; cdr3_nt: TGTGCCAGCACCCAATTGGGACAGATTAGCACAGATACGCAGTATTTT
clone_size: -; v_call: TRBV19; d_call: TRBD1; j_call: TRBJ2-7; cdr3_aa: CASSMRGQGFLEQYF; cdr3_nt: TGTGCCAGTAGTATGAGGGGACAGGGGTTTCTCGAGCAGTACTTC
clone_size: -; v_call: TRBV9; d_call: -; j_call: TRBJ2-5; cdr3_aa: CASSLVGSSETQYF; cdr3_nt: TGTGCCAGCAGCCTCGTAGGGAGTTCAGAGACCCAGTACTTC
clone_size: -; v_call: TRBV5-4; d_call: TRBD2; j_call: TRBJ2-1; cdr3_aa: CASSFSGSGSEQFF; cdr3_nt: TGTGCCAGCAGCTTCAGCGGGAGCGGGTCTGAGCAGTTCTTC
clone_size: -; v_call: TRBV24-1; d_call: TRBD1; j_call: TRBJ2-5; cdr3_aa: CATSERQGTRETQYF; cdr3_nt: TGTGCCACCAGTGAAAGACAGGGTACGCGGGAGACCCAGTACTTC